The present TCR beta chain was sequenced within a study of control samples from healthy donors and cancer patients. Germline CDR1 reads MNHNY; CDR2 reads SVGAGI (reference sequence). The CDR3 totals 14 residues. With V trimmed by 2 bases and J by 3 bases, 1 base remained unmatched. Produced via immunoSEQ multiplex PCR; TCRdb's table is partial and in-frame only. The repertoire includes some 70,000 clones, around 80% of them detected once, and about a sixth sits in the top ten. Sequencing used blood. The receptor comes from a man aged 55 to 70 in good health. The chain carries TRBV6-6 and TRBJ1-3, with 7 positions matching TRBD1. Written as DNA, the CDR3 is TGTGCCAGCAGTTACGGGGACAGTGGAAACACCATATATTTT. It translates to CASSYGDSGNTIYF.